This entry features one TCR beta chain sequence. Its antigen is undetermined. This record belongs to a study of T cell responses to AZD1222 COVID-19 vaccine. The CDR3 has 13 amino acids. Germline V gene sequence: CDR1 SGDLS, CDR2 YYNGEE. Trimming stripped 3 bases from V and 3 bases from J, with 7 bases between. Assay used: immunoSEQ multiplex PCR; TCRdb lists only in-frame clones, some missing. Of roughly 120,000 clones in the sample, roughly 90% are singletons; the top ten hold 1.6%. Overall study findings and caveats: Donor demographics were predominantly white British with a female majority; clonal diversity may be underestimated. Recipients of two AZD1222 doses showed rising Spike-specific TCR breadth and depth. Only after the peak T cell response were repertoires sampled.

The clonotype was recovered from an adult in good health. The chain joins TRBV9 to TRBJ1-3; D ambiguous. The material sequenced was peripheral blood, taken on day 0 of AZD1222 vaccination. As DNA, the CDR3 is TGTGCCAGCAGCGAGGCAGTTGGAAACACCATATATTTT. Its translation: CASSEAVGNTIYF.